This entry describes one T cell receptor (beta chain). Its antigen is unidentified. Vbeta (60) and Jbeta (13) primers were used in the PCR. Sequenced by immunoSEQ multiplex PCR; TCRdb stores in-frame clones only, minus some. The data show some 150,000 clones, with 60% to 80% seen just once and 4.5% to 6% held by the top ten. This sample stems from a study of cytomegalovirus exposure and HLA in healthy donors. Germline-derived CDR1 and CDR2 are SNHLY and FYNNEI. V lost 6 bases and J 8 bases, leaving 19 bases between the germline ends. The CDR3 has 14 residues. Overall study results and limits: Under in vitro conditions, three CMV-associated chains were confirmed as specific for CMV antigens.

This chain connects TRBV2 to TRBJ1-2, with D perhaps TRBD1 (6 bases). The sequenced sample consisted of PBMCs. The TCR was taken from a male donor in good health and CMV-seronegative. Written as DNA, the CDR3 is TGTGCCAGCAGCGTCTTAGGGGGGGTGAGCGGCTACACCTTC. It is translated as CASSVLGGVSGYTF.